Below, 20 T cell receptor beta chains from the same sample are listed, as sequenced in a study of blood T cell repertoires in COVID-19. Assay: immunoSEQ multiplex PCR; the TCRdb copy retains only in-frame clones and omits some. The sample shows 77,000 or so clones, 85% to 90% of them seen only once. The sequencing sample was made of peripheral blood. These receptors all stem from a man over 45 with active COVID-19.

The chain links TRBV28 to TRBJ1-5; 9 nucleotides agree with TRBD1. J gave up 1 base and V 6 bases, and 4 bases lay outside the gene matches. In germline, CDR1 is MDHEN, CDR2 SYDVKM. CDR3 length: 15 amino acids. CDR3 loop: CASSTGQGSNQPQHF. CDR3 in DNA: TGTGCCAGCAGCACGGGACAGGGCAGCAATCAGCCCCAGCATTTT. Full variable domain (missing parts from reference TRBV28 and TRBJ1-5): DVKVTQSSRYLVKRTGEKVFLECVQDMDHENMFWYRQDPGLGLRLIYFSYDVKMKEKGDIPEGYSVSREKKERFSLILESASTNQTSMYLCASSTGQGSNQPQHFGDGTRLSIL.

The J gene is TRBJ1-1, the V gene TRBV5-4; D call uncertain. Germline loops: CDR1 SGHNT, CDR2 YYREEE (reference sequence). CDR3 length: 15 residues. The ends were cut back, 2 bases at V and 1 base at J, with 12 bases in the middle. The CDR3 sequence is CASSFWASGNTEAFF. In DNA, the CDR3 is TGTGCCAGCAGCTTTTGGGCGAGTGGGAACACTGAAGCTTTCTTT.

This chain links TRBV6-5 with TRBJ1-5, with TRBD1 matching over 7 bases. Germline V gene lookup returns CDR1 MNHEY and CDR2 SVGAGI. The V segment lost 7 bases and the J segment 7 bases; nucleotides outside the gene matches: 7. The CDR3 has 13 residues. The CDR3 sequence: CASTTRGDQPQHF. In DNA, the CDR3 is TGTGCCAGCACGACCAGGGGGGACCAGCCCCAGCATTTT.

J is TRBJ1-1 and V is TRBV10-3; the D gene is possibly TRBD1 (6 bases). The V end lost 1 base, the J end lost 14 bases, and 8 bases lay between the germline ends. The CDR3 loop spans 10 amino acids. Looked up from germline, CDR1 is ENHRY and CDR2 is SYGVKD. The DNA of the CDR3 is TGTGCCATCAGTGAGTGGGGGGGCTTCTTT. This codes for CAISEWGGFF.

J is TRBJ2-7 and V is TRBV12-2; the D call in the table, TRBD1, was not verified against the DNA. TRBV12-2 is an annotated pseudogene. The length of the CDR3 is 16 residues. The CDR3 sequence: CASRSEVQGGTYEQYF. The CDR3 nucleotides read TGTGCAAGTCGCTCAGAGGTTCAGGGGGGAACCTACGAGCAGTACTTC.

This clone was seen a handful of times. V is TRBV28 and J is TRBJ2-7; TRBD2 agrees at 7 bases. Germline assignment: CDR1 MDHEN and CDR2 SYDVKM. Losses at the gene ends were 6 bases for V and 7 bases for J; bases not matched to a gene: 15. The CDR3 totals 15 residues. This chain's CDR3 is CASRPPLAGVKEQYF. Here the CDR3 DNA reads TGTGCCAGCAGACCTCCCCTCGCGGGAGTTAAAGAGCAGTACTTC.

DNA for the CDR3: TGTGCCAGTAGTATTTGGGGGGGCGGCGGTACCTACGAGCAGTACTTC. Protein sequence: CASSIWGGGGTYEQYF. V and J are TRBV19 and TRBJ2-7; D is possibly TRBD2 (7 bases). Germline V gene data show CDR1 as LNHDA and CDR2 as SQIVND (reference sequence). Trimming removed 3 bases from V and 2 bases from J, with 17 bases in between. There are 16 residues in the CDR3. The entire variable domain, with the rest obtained from reference TRBV19 and TRBJ2-7, is as follows: DGGITQSPKYLFRKEGQNVTLSCEQNLNHDAMYWYRQDPGQGLRLIYYSQIVNDFQKGDIAEGYSVSREKKESFPLTVTSAQKNPTAFYLCASSIWGGGGTYEQYFGPGTRLTVT.

The chain combines TRBV7-9 with TRBJ1-2, with a possible D match to TRBD1 (5 bases). Germline assignment: CDR1 SEHNR and CDR2 FQNEAQ (reference sequence). Trimming took 1 base from V and 4 from J, leaving 16 bases between them. This CDR3 has 16 amino acids. The CDR3 coding sequence is TGTGCCAGCAGCTTAGGTTACCAGGGTCCCACCTATGGCTACACCTTC. Translation: CASSLGYQGPTYGYTF.

J is TRBJ2-3 and V is TRBV28; D possibly corresponds to TRBD2 (6 bases). V was cut by 6 bases and J by 6 bases, with 13 bases left in between. CDR3 length: 13 residues. CDR1 MDHEN and CDR2 SYDVKM come from the germline V gene. The CDR3 nucleotides read TGTGCCAGCAGAAGGAGGGCGGCCGATACGCAGTATTTT. Residues: CASRRRAADTQYF.

This clone has a single count. V and J are TRBV2 and TRBJ2-7; 8 bases are a match to TRBD2. Germline V gene data show CDR1 as SNHLY and CDR2 as FYNNEI. J gave up 6 bases and V 8 bases, and 9 bases lay outside the gene matches. The CDR3 loop spans 13 amino acids. Here the CDR3 reads CASGVRLAIEQYF. DNA for the CDR3: TGTGCCAGCGGAGTAAGACTAGCGATCGAGCAGTACTTC. Together with reference TRBV2 and TRBJ2-7, the CDR3 gives the full variable domain: EPEVTQTPSHQVTQMGQEVILRCVPISNHLYFYWYRQILGQKVEFLVSFYNNEISEKSEIFDDQFSVERPDGSNFTLKIRSTKLEDSAMYFCASGVRLAIEQYFGPGTRLTVT.

The chain uses TRBV2 and TRBJ1-2, with 7 bases matching TRBD1. V gave up 6 bases and J gave up 6 bases; unmatched junction bases: 13. There are 15 residues in the CDR3. CDR1 and CDR2 from the germline V gene are SNHLY and FYNNEI. CDR3 protein: CASSEIDRALDGYTF. In DNA form, the CDR3 reads TGTGCCAGCAGCGAGATCGACAGGGCTCTAGATGGCTACACCTTC. Full variable domain (outside the CDR3, taken from reference TRBV2 and TRBJ1-2): EPEVTQTPSHQVTQMGQEVILRCVPISNHLYFYWYRQILGQKVEFLVSFYNNEISEKSEIFDDQFSVERPDGSNFTLKIRSTKLEDSAMYFCASSEIDRALDGYTFGSGTRLTVV.

This rearrangement joins TRBV6-1 to TRBJ2-3, with D possibly matching TRBD2 (6 bases). V dropped 2 bases and J dropped 9 bases, with 15 bases sitting between them. Germline values: CDR1 MNHNS, CDR2 SASEGT. The CDR3 has 14 amino acids. CDR3 DNA sequence: TGTGCCAGCAGTGAAAACTCCCGGGGACTCACGCAGTATTTT. Amino acids: CASSENSRGLTQYF.

CDR3 region: CASSSRSSYNEQFF. The CDR3 nucleotides read TGTGCCAGCAGCTCCCGGAGCTCCTACAATGAGCAGTTCTTC. The J gene is TRBJ2-1, the V gene TRBV7-2; D ambiguous. With 4 bases removed from V and 0 bases from J, the gap between germline ends came to 7 bases. This CDR3 has 14 residues. Germline-derived CDR1 and CDR2 are SGHTA and FQGNSA.

The CDR3 sequence is CASSLVTGGAGSEKLFF. In DNA form, the CDR3 reads TGCGCCAGCAGCTTGGTCACAGGGGGCGCCGGGAGTGAAAAACTGTTTTTT. J is TRBJ1-4 and V is TRBV5-1, with 9 bases identical to TRBD1. The length of the CDR3 is 17 residues. CDR1 SGHRS and CDR2 YFSETQ come from the germline V gene. Trimming at V came to 0 bases and at J to 7 bases, leaving 10 bases not matched to a gene.

This clone was seen more than once but under ten times. V and J are TRBV12-5 and TRBJ1-3; perhaps TRBD1 as D (5 bases). Germline CDR1 and CDR2: LGHNT and FRNRAP. The CDR3 length is 15 residues. Trimming took 2 bases from V and 0 from J, leaving 8 bases between them. CDR3 sequence reads: CASGLSTGSGNTIYF. CDR3 nucleotides: TGTGCTAGTGGTTTGAGTACAGGCTCTGGAAACACCATATATTTT.

The V and J genes are TRBV19 and TRBJ1-1; D remains unclear. CDR1 is LNHDA and CDR2 is SQIVND in the germline V gene (reference sequence). The CDR3 spans 17 residues. Trimming pared 5 bases from V and 0 bases from J, leaving 19 bases between. As DNA, the CDR3 is TGTGCCAGTAGTGACTACCTGTTTGGAGGGCTGAACACTGAAGCTTTCTTT. Protein sequence: CASSDYLFGGLNTEAFF.

The rearrangement joins TRBV5-8 to TRBJ1-5, with TRBD1 as a possible D gene (6 bases). CDR3 length: 16 amino acids. Germline loops: CDR1 SGHTS, CDR2 YDEGEE. Trimming cost V 4 bases and J 0 bases, with 14 bases left between them. The CDR3 DNA sequence: TGTGCCAGCAGCGTACAGGGTTGGTATAGCAATCAGCCCCAGCATTTT. Protein sequence: CASSVQGWYSNQPQHF.

CDR3 coding DNA: TGTGCCAGCAGTTTATGGGGCGGGGGGCCTTTCGTGGAGCAGTACTTC. Protein product: CASSLWGGGPFVEQYF. This chain joins TRBV28 and TRBJ2-7; 8 nucleotides line up with TRBD2. Germline V CDR1 and CDR2: MDHEN, SYDVKM. This CDR3 has 16 amino acids. J lost 7 bases, V lost 0 bases, and 11 bases had no gene match.

The chain couples TRBV28 to TRBJ2-7; no reliable D call. The CDR3 is 14 amino acids. Germline loops: CDR1 MDHEN, CDR2 SYDVKM. V dropped 5 bases and J dropped 7 bases, with 18 bases sitting between them. In nucleotides, the CDR3 is TGTGCCAGCAGTCCCGGGTCCTCTAGAGGAGAGCAGTACTTC. Protein product: CASSPGSSRGEQYF.

The chain is built from TRBV12-5 and TRBJ1-5; possible D gene TRBD1, 6 bases. The germline V gene encodes CDR1 LGHNT and CDR2 FRNRAP. There are 15 residues in the CDR3. V lost 2 bases and J 0 bases, leaving 8 bases between the germline ends. The CDR3 DNA sequence: TGTGCTAGTGGTTTGACGGGACATAGCAATCAGCCCCAGCATTTT. Protein: CASGLTGHSNQPQHF. Based on the CDR3 plus reference TRBV12-5 and TRBJ1-5, the full variable domain is DARVTQTPRHKVTEMGQEVTMRCQPILGHNTVFWYRQTMMQGLELLAYFRNRAPLDDSGMPKDRFSAEMPDATLATLKIQPSEPRDSAVYFCASGLTGHSNQPQHFGDGTRLSIL.